These 24 T cell receptor beta chains were all obtained from the same sample, sequenced in a study of blood T cell repertoires in COVID-19. Assay used: immunoSEQ multiplex PCR; TCRdb lists only in-frame clones, some missing. This sample has some 240,000 clones, with approximately 88% found just once. The sample consisted of PBMCs or T cells enriched from blood (not recorded which). The receptors shown here come from a woman in her thirties or forties who had been exposed to COVID-19.

This clone was picked up one time. This chain connects TRBV12-3 or TRBV12-4 to TRBJ1-1, with D maybe TRBD1 (6 bases). V was pared by 8 bases and J by 1 base, with 8 bases between. The CDR3 extends over 12 amino acids. In DNA, the CDR3 is TGTGCCAGCGGGACAACGAACACTGAAGCTTTCTTT. Amino acids: CASGTTNTEAFF.

The J gene is TRBJ1-3, the V gene TRBV5-6, with D uncertain. Trimming removed 1 base from V and 10 bases from J, with 12 bases in between. Germline CDR1 is SGHDT and CDR2 is YYEEEE. The CDR3 covers 13 residues. The CDR3 DNA sequence: TGTGCCAGCAGCTTGCCCCCGGAGGAGACCATATATTTT. Its protein product is CASSLPPEETIYF.

The CDR3 reads CASSVDQGNTEAFF. In DNA form, the CDR3 reads TGTGCCAGCAGCGTAGATCAGGGGAACACTGAAGCTTTCTTT. This sequence joins TRBV9 and TRBJ1-1; D perhaps matches TRBD1 (5 bases). This CDR3 is 14 amino acids long. The ends were cut back, 0 bases at V and 1 base at J, with 7 bases in the middle. Germline loops: CDR1 SGDLS, CDR2 YYNGEE.

In DNA, the CDR3 is TGTGCCACCAGTGATTTTCGGGGGAAACTGTTTTTT. Translated: CATSDFRGKLFF. V usage is TRBV24-1 and J usage is TRBJ1-4; D perhaps matches TRBD1 (5 bases). CDR1 is KGHDR, CDR2 SFDVKD, per germline. The V end was cut by 1 base, the J end by 11 bases, with 7 bases between. The CDR3 spans 12 residues.

V usage is TRBV7-3 and J usage is TRBJ2-6, with unresolved D. This CDR3 contains 17 residues. The V end was cut by 1 base, the J end by 0 bases, with 10 bases between. Germline V CDR1 and CDR2: SGHTA, FQGTGA. The CDR3 sequence is CASSLIGGISGANVLTF. The CDR3 DNA reads as TGTGCCAGCAGCTTAATCGGCGGCATCTCTGGGGCCAACGTCCTGACTTTC.

The chain employs TRBV6-5 and TRBJ1-1; 8 nucleotides align to TRBD1. V shed 6 bases and J 8 bases; nucleotides not matched to a gene: 14. The V gene's germline CDR1 is MNHEY and CDR2 SVGAGI. The length of the CDR3 is 15 residues. CDR3 sequence: CASRRLRTGRVEAFF. The CDR3 DNA is TGTGCCAGCAGACGCTTGAGGACAGGGAGGGTAGAAGCTTTCTTT.

This chain connects TRBV29-1 to TRBJ2-7; 7 bases are a match to TRBD1. The length of the CDR3 is 13 residues. V was clipped by 4 bases and J by 0 bases; unmatched bases: 3. The germline CDR1 and CDR2 sequences are SQVTM and ANQGSEA. The CDR3 bases are TGCAGCGTTGTGGACAGGAGCTCCTACGAGCAGTACTTC. Translating it yields CSVVDRSSYEQYF.

The chain recombines TRBV7-8 with TRBJ1-3, with D possibly TRBD1 on 5 matching bases. The length of the CDR3 is 20 residues. With 0 bases removed from V and 1 base from J, the gap between germline ends came to 22 bases. CDR1 and CDR2 from the germline V gene are SGHVS and FQNEAQ. Here the CDR3 reads CASSLAIARQYKESGNTIYF. The CDR3 DNA sequence: TGTGCCAGCAGCTTAGCGATAGCTAGACAGTATAAGGAATCTGGAAACACCATATATTTT.

This chain uses TRBV4-2 with TRBJ2-7; 9 nucleotides align to TRBD2. V lost 0 bases to trimming and J lost 0 bases; unmatched junction nucleotides: 9. Germline V gives CDR1 LGHNA, CDR2 YNFKEQ. CDR3 size: 18 residues. The CDR3 loop is CASSQDRPSGVTSYEQYF. CDR3 nucleotides: TGTGCCAGCAGCCAAGATCGCCCTAGCGGGGTTACCTCCTACGAGCAGTACTTC.

This clone was counted only a few times. At the DNA level, this CDR3 is encoded by other sequences in the same sample as well. The gene calls are TRBV7-3 and TRBJ2-2, with D possibly being TRBD2 (5 bases). CDR1 is SGHTA and CDR2 is FQGTGA in the germline V gene. There are 15 residues in the CDR3. Trimming cost V 2 bases and J 0 bases, with 7 bases left between them. Written as DNA, the CDR3 is TGTGCCAGCAGCTTAGGACTCGCGAACACCGGGGAGCTGTTTTTT. Protein: CASSLGLANTGELFF.

This chain joins TRBV15 and TRBJ1-5; 9 bases line up with TRBD1. Germline CDR1 is LNHNV and CDR2 is YYDKDF (reference sequence). V trimming: 0 bases; J trimming: 6 bases; junction bases outside the gene matches: 6. This CDR3 is built from 16 residues. The CDR3 DNA reads TGTGCCACCAGCAGAGATAGGACAGGGGCCGGTCAGCCCCAGCATTTT. Translating gives CATSRDRTGAGQPQHF.

The chain carries TRBV4-1 and TRBJ2-7; maybe TRBD2 (7 bases). Trimming shortened V by 2 bases and J by 6 bases, and 17 bases separated the two germline ends. Germline V CDR1 and CDR2: MGHRA, YSYEKL. This CDR3 contains 15 residues. The CDR3 bases are TGCGCCAGCAGCCAATCTGAGGGGGGGCCTCTCGAGCAGTACTTC. It encodes CASSQSEGGPLEQYF.

This chain joins TRBV6-1 and TRBJ1-2; D is unclear. The ends were cut back, 4 bases at V and 1 base at J, with 22 bases in the middle. CDR1 and CDR2 from the germline V gene are MNHNS and SASEGT. The CDR3 is 18 amino acids. The CDR3 region is CASSGGLVRRSINYGYTF. CDR3 DNA: TGTGCCAGCAGTGGTGGTTTGGTACGGAGGTCTATTAACTATGGCTACACCTTC.

The rearrangement links TRBV29-1 to TRBJ2-7; 7 bases fit TRBD1. From germline, CDR1 is SQVTM and CDR2 ANQGSEA. The length of the CDR3 is 11 residues. The V gene end was trimmed by 7 bases and the J gene end by 4 bases; junction bases not matched to a gene: 4. The CDR3 spells CSAVQGYEQYF. In DNA form, the CDR3 reads TGCAGCGCTGTACAGGGGTACGAGCAGTACTTC.

V is TRBV7-2 and J is TRBJ1-1, with a possible D match to TRBD1 (5 bases). CDR3 length equals 15 residues. Germline V gene sequence: CDR1 SGHTA, CDR2 FQGNSA. V lost 5 bases, J lost 1 base, and 14 bases lay in between. Here the CDR3 reads CASSLLRTQNTEAFF. Here the CDR3 DNA reads TGTGCCAGCAGCCTCTTACGGACACAGAACACTGAAGCTTTCTTT. Full variable domain (remainder filled in from reference TRBV7-2 and TRBJ1-1): GAGVSQSPSNKVTEKGKDVELRCDPISGHTALYWYRQSLGQGLEFLIYFQGNSAPDKSGLPSDRFSAERTGGSVSTLTIQRTQQEDSAVYLCASSLLRTQNTEAFFGQGTRLTVV.

V gene TRBV28 combines with J gene TRBJ1-2; D perhaps matches TRBD1 (6 bases). The CDR3 spans 14 residues. The germline V gene encodes CDR1 MDHEN and CDR2 SYDVKM. Trimming left V 5 bases short and J 4 bases short, with 14 bases between. The CDR3 region is CASSPDTGFYGYTF. CDR3 DNA: TGTGCCAGCAGTCCGGACACAGGGTTCTATGGCTACACCTTC.

The chain recombines TRBV4-2 with TRBJ2-1; possible D gene TRBD2, 5 bases. There are 16 residues in the CDR3. Trimming pared 3 bases from V and 0 bases from J, leaving 12 bases between. CDR1 LGHNA and CDR2 YNFKEQ come from the germline V gene. CDR3 loop: CASSHRTLSSYNEQFF. Written as DNA, the CDR3 is TGTGCCAGCAGCCATCGGACTCTGAGCTCCTACAATGAGCAGTTCTTC.

The chain recombines TRBV7-9 with TRBJ2-1; 12 nucleotides agree with TRBD2. Germline V lookup: CDR1 SEHNR, CDR2 FQNEAQ (reference sequence). V dropped 2 bases and J dropped 8; count of bases not matched to a gene: 4. This CDR3 region has 15 residues. The CDR3 reads CASSLRLAGVHEQFF. The CDR3 DNA reads TGTGCCAGCAGCTTAAGACTAGCGGGAGTCCATGAGCAGTTCTTC.

The chain carries TRBV9 and TRBJ1-3; possibly TRBD1 for D (5 bases). V gave up 0 bases and J gave up 0 bases, with 10 bases separating them. Germline CDR1 SGDLS, CDR2 YYNGEE. The CDR3 spans 16 residues. CDR3 bases: TGTGCCAGCAGCGTAGATGGGGGGTCCTCTGGAAACACCATATATTTT. Protein product: CASSVDGGSSGNTIYF.

This clone has a handful of counts. The J gene is TRBJ2-2, the V gene TRBV5-4; 8 bases are a match to TRBD1. Unmatched junction bases numbered 5, after V lost 4 bases and J lost 0 bases. The CDR3 covers 16 residues. Germline CDR1 and CDR2: SGHNT and YYREEE (reference sequence). The CDR3 is CASSRTGLANTGELFF. The CDR3 coding sequence is TGTGCCAGCAGCAGGACAGGGCTCGCGAACACCGGGGAGCTGTTTTTT.

Only one count was recorded for this clone. The chain couples TRBV6-1 to TRBJ1-2; D perhaps matches TRBD1 (6 bases). V was shortened by 6 bases and J by 2 bases, with 10 bases between the two germline ends. Germline CDR1 and CDR2: MNHNS and SASEGT. The CDR3 runs to 13 residues. Written as DNA, the CDR3 is TGTGCCAGCAGGGAAACAGGGAACTATGGCTACACCTTC. Amino acids: CASRETGNYGYTF.

CDR3 sequence: CASSYSPLTAPRTNTGELFF. The DNA for the CDR3 is TGTGCCAGCAGTTATTCCCCCTTGACAGCCCCCAGGACCAACACCGGGGAGCTGTTTTTT. The chain links TRBV6-2 or TRBV6-3 to TRBJ2-2, with D possibly TRBD1 on 5 matching bases. The V end lost 3 bases, the J end lost 2 bases, and 25 bases lay between the germline ends. Per germline, CDR1 MNHEY and CDR2 SVGEGT. The CDR3 is made up of 20 amino acids.

J is TRBJ2-5 and V is TRBV6-5; a weak D match, TRBD1 (5 bases). The CDR3 covers 14 residues. Germline V gene data show CDR1 as MNHEY and CDR2 as SVGAGI. V lost 3 bases to trimming and J lost 5 bases, with 13 bases between them. DNA of the CDR3: TGTGCCAGCAGTTATCTAGGGGATGAGGAGACCCAGTACTTC. It specifies CASSYLGDEETQYF.

V usage is TRBV7-9 and J usage is TRBJ1-4, with 8 bases matching TRBD1. The CDR3 contains 15 residues. The V gene's germline CDR1 is SEHNR and CDR2 FQNEAQ (reference sequence). With V trimmed by 4 bases and J by 7 bases, 8 bases remained unmatched. The DNA of the CDR3 is TGTGCCAGCAGCTCCGGGGACAGGCGGGGTGAAAAACTGTTTTTT. Its protein product is CASSSGDRRGEKLFF.